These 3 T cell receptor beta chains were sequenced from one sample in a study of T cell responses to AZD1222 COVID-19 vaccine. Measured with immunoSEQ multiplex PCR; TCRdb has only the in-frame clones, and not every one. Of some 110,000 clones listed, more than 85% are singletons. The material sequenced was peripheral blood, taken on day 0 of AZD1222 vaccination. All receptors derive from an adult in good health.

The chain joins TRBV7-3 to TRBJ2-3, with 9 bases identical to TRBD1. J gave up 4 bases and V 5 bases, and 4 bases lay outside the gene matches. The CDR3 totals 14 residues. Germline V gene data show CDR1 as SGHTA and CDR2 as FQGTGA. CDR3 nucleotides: TGTGCCAGCAGCCTCGGACAGGGGCCAGATACGCAGTATTTT. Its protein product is CASSLGQGPDTQYF. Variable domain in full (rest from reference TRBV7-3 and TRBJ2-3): GAGVSQTPSNKVTEKGKYVELRCDPISGHTALYWYRQSLGQGPEFLIYFQGTGAADDSGLPNDRFFAVRPEGSVSTLKIQRTERGDSAVYLCASSLGQGPDTQYFGPGTRLTVL.

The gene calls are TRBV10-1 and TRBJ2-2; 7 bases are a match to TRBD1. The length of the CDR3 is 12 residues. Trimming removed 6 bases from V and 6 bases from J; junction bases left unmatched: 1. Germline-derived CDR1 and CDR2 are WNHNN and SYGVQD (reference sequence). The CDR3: CASSRGSGELFF. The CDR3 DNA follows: TGCGCCAGCAGCAGGGGGTCCGGGGAGCTGTTTTTT.

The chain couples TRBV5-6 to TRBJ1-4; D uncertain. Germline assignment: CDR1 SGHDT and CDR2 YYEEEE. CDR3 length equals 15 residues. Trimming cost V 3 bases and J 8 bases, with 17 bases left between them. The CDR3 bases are TGTGCCAGCAGCTGGACGACCGGTGAGAAAGAAAAACTGTTTTTT. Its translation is CASSWTTGEKEKLFF. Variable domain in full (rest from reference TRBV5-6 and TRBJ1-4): DAGVTQSPTHLIKTRGQQVTLRCSPKSGHDTVSWYQQALGQGPQFIFQYYEEEERQRGNFPDRFSGHQFPNYSSELNVNALLLGDSALYLCASSWTTGEKEKLFFGSGTQLSVL.